A selection of T cell receptor beta chains follows, all from one sample in a study of blood T cells in healthy people across ages. TCRdb ran MiXCR on the 5' RACE reads and lists one entry per CDR3 protein. Here the sample spans 790,000 or so distinct CDR3 sequences, roughly 56% being singletons. The specimen was blood. These receptors all stem from a middle-aged man in good health. CDR3s include the opening cysteine and the closing phenylalanine or tryptophan. D genes are given only for firm matches. Expanded clones are given a class, and other clones once, few, many or no size at all.

size,J,D,V,DNA,CDR3
few,TRBJ2-3,.,TRBV12-3/TRBV12-4,TGTGCCAGCAGCCAAGCCCCGTCGTCAAATACGCAGTATTTT,CASSQAPSSNTQYF
.,TRBJ2-7,TRBD2,TRBV7-2,TGTGCCAGCAGCTTAATGCCCGGACTAGTGTACGAGCAGTACTTC,CASSLMPGLVYEQYF
.,TRBJ2-5,TRBD2,TRBV7-9,TGTGCCAGCAGCTTTCTAGCGGAGGGTCCTGGGACCCAGTACTTC,CASSFLAEGPGTQYF
.,TRBJ2-3,.,TRBV7-9,TGTGCCAGCAGCACCTCCTCGGGCATCCCTTCGGGCACAGATACGCAGTATTTT,CASSTSSGIPSGTDTQYF
.,TRBJ2-3,.,TRBV28,TGTGCCAGCAGTTCTCCGGCAGGGGGAGGAACAGATACGCAGTATTTT,CASSSPAGGGTDTQYF
.,TRBJ1-2,TRBD1,TRBV25-1,TGTGCCAGCAGTGAGGGGACAGGCTATGGCTACACCTTC,CASSEGTGYGYTF
few,TRBJ2-3,.,TRBV20-1,TGCAGTGCTAGAGATCCCTTCACAGATACGCAGTATTTT,CSARDPFTDTQYF
few,TRBJ2-5,.,TRBV9,TGTGCCAGCAGCCCCGGATCTGCGACCCAGTACTTC,CASSPGSATQYF
.,TRBJ2-1,TRBD1,TRBV9,TGTGCCAGCAGCCCCACGGACAGGATTGCGGATGAGCAGTTCTTC,CASSPTDRIADEQFF
.,TRBJ2-5,.,TRBV6-5,TGTGCCAGCGGGGCAGGGGCGTACCAAGAGACCCAGTACTTC,CASGAGAYQETQYF
.,TRBJ2-5,TRBD1,TRBV5-8,TGTGCCAGCAGCTACCGGGACAGGGGACGGTATGAGCAGTACTTC,CASSYRDRGRYEQYF
.,TRBJ2-3,TRBD2,TRBV11-1,TGTGCCAGCAGCTTAAATGTAGCGAGCGGGAGGCCGAGGGATACGCAGTATTTT,CASSLNVASGRPRDTQYF
few,TRBJ2-4,.,TRBV11-1,TGTGCCAGCAGCTTAGGTTCTTCAGGGTGGGCCAAAAACATTCAGTACTTC,CASSLGSSGWAKNIQYF
few,TRBJ2-7,.,TRBV12-3/TRBV12-4,TGTGCCAGCAGTTTAGCGTTGGGGGAAGGAGGATCCTACGAGCAGTACTTC,CASSLALGEGGSYEQYF
few,TRBJ2-7,.,TRBV6-5,TGTGCCAGCAGTTACTTTCTACAGAGGGACGAGCAGTACTTC,CASSYFLQRDEQYF
.,TRBJ1-2,.,TRBV2,TGTGCCAGCAGTGAACTTCGGGGGACCTCCGGAGGCACCTTC,CASSELRGTSGGTF
.,TRBJ2-1,.,TRBV19,TGTGCCAGTACCGAACAGGGTAAGGGTGAGCAGTTCTTC,CASTEQGKGEQFF
few,TRBJ2-3,TRBD2,TRBV29-1,TGCAGCGCCCGACGGACTAGCGGGCTCACAGATACGCAGTATTTT,CSARRTSGLTDTQYF
few,TRBJ1-2,.,TRBV12-3/TRBV12-4,TGTGCCAGCAGTTTAGGGACAGTTTATGGCTACACCTTC,CASSLGTVYGYTF
.,TRBJ2-5,TRBD2,TRBV20-1,TGCAGTGCGGAAGCGGGGGGGCAAAAAGAGACCCAGTACTTC,CSAEAGGQKETQYF
.,TRBJ2-6,TRBD2,TRBV9,TGTGCCAGCAGCGTATCCTCTAGCGGGAGGGGTGGAGGGGCCAACGTCCTGACTTTC,CASSVSSSGRGGGANVLTF
few,TRBJ2-5,.,TRBV7-2,TGTGCCAGCAGCCCAGAACTTGCCAGGGTATTGTTGAGGGGAGAGACCCAGTACTTC,CASSPELARVLLRGETQYF
few,TRBJ1-4,.,TRBV29-1,TGCAGCGTTCGGGTAGCAACTAATGAAAAACTGTTTTTT,CSVRVATNEKLFF
.,TRBJ2-5,.,TRBV27,TGTGCCAGCAGTTTAGGGGCAGGCCAAAGGGAGACCCAGTACTTC,CASSLGAGQRETQYF
.,TRBJ2-3,.,TRBV3-1,TGTGCCAGCAGCCAATACAGTCAAGATACGCAGTATTTT,CASSQYSQDTQYF
many,TRBJ1-5,.,TRBV10-3,TGTGCCATCAGTGAGTCGGGGGGTCAGCCCCAGCATTTT,CAISESGGQPQHF
few,TRBJ2-5,TRBD2,TRBV20-1,TGCAGTGCTTATTCTATAGCGGGGGGGGGAGAGACCCAGTACTTC,CSAYSIAGGGETQYF
.,TRBJ2-5,.,TRBV5-6,TGTGCCAGCAGCTTGGAACTAGTGGGGGCGCGGGAGACCCAGTACTTC,CASSLELVGARETQYF
.,TRBJ2-5,.,TRBV29-1,TGCAGCGTTGAAGATCAAGGGCTTCGCGGTGAGCAGTACTTC,CSVEDQGLRGEQYF
.,TRBJ2-7,TRBD1,TRBV6-2/TRBV6-3,TGTGCCAGCGGCGTACAGGGGTCTGGCGAGCAGTACTTC,CASGVQGSGEQYF
.,TRBJ2-7,.,TRBV7-9,TGTGCCAGCAGCTCGATCGAGGGTCTCTACGAGCAGTACTTC,CASSSIEGLYEQYF
once,TRBJ2-1,TRBD1,TRBV3-1,TGTGCCAGCAGCCAAAATACAGTGACAGGGTATGAGCAGTTCTTC,CASSQNTVTGYEQFF
.,TRBJ1-2,.,TRBV7-2,TGTGCCAGCAGCTTAAATCCCTCCGGGCAGGGGACCAACTATGGCTACACCTTC,CASSLNPSGQGTNYGYTF
.,TRBJ2-7,.,TRBV10-3,TGTGCCATCAGTGAAAAGGAACAGAGCTCCTACAATGAGCAGTACTTC,CAISEKEQSSYNEQYF
.,TRBJ1-2,TRBD1,TRBV4-1,TGCGCCAGCAGCCAAGTGGACAGGGGGCGACGGGGCTACACCTTC,CASSQVDRGRRGYTF
.,TRBJ2-5,TRBD2,TRBV20-1,TGCAGTGCTAGGTACAGCGGGGGCATGAAGACCCAGTACTTC,CSARYSGGMKTQYF
.,TRBJ2-7,TRBD1,TRBV4-1,TGCGCCAGCAGCCAAGGACAGGGTATTCGATACGAGCAGTACTTC,CASSQGQGIRYEQYF
.,TRBJ1-1,.,TRBV3-1,TGTGCCAGCAGTCCGCTGGCTGCGAACACTGAAGCTTTCTTT,CASSPLAANTEAFF
few,TRBJ1-6,.,TRBV5-1,TGCGCCAGCAGCTTGGCGGTTACTAATTCACCCCTCCACTTT,CASSLAVTNSPLHF